This entry describes one T cell receptor beta chain. What it recognizes is unknown. This sample was taken from a study of cytomegalovirus exposure and HLA in healthy donors. Trimming removed 0 bases from V and 6 bases from J; junction bases left unmatched: 6. This CDR3 comprises 16 residues. From germline, CDR1 is SGHRS and CDR2 YFSETQ. General study points: Likely technical artifact: a cluster of highly shared sequence variants. No immune exposure information besides CMV serostatus was available. Later analysis identified a missense DCLRE1C variant that was linked to TCR beta V- and J-gene trimming.

60 Vbeta and 13 Jbeta primers were used in PCR. Assay: immunoSEQ multiplex PCR; the TCRdb copy retains only in-frame clones and omits some. The table for this sample gives fewer than 150,000 clones. The genes are TRBV5-1 and TRBJ2-1, with 10 nucleotides matching TRBD2. This clonotype was sampled from a woman aged 55-69 years in good health and CMV-seronegative. What was sequenced was PBMCs. CDR3: CASSLVWASGGNEQFF. CDR3 nucleotide sequence: TGCGCCAGCAGCTTGGTTTGGGCTAGCGGGGGCAATGAGCAGTTCTTC.